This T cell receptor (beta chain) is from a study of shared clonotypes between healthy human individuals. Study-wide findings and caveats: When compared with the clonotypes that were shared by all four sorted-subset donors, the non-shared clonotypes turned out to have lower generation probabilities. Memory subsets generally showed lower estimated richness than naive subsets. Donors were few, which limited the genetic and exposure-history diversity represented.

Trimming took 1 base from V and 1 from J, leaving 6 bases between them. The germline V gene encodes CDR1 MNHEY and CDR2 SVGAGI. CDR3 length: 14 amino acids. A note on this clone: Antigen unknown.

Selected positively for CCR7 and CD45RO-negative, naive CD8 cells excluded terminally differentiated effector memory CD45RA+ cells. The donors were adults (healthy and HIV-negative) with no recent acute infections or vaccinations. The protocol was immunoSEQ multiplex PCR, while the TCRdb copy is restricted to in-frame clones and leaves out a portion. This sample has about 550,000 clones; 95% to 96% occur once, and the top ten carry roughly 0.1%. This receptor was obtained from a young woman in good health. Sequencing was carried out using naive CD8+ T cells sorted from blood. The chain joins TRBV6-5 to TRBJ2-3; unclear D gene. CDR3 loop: CASSYYGGTDTQYF. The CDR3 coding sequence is TGTGCCAGCAGTTACTATGGAGGCACAGATACGCAGTATTTT.